What follows is one TCR beta chain and its context. The antigen remains unidentified. The V gene lost 4 bases and the J gene lost 0 bases, with 12 bases spanning the gap. Germline CDR1 SGHVS, CDR2 FQNEAQ. CDR3 length: 16 residues. The data were taken from a study of cytomegalovirus exposure and HLA in healthy donors. Overall study: The 500 to 850 first-cohort repertoires and the 110 or so validation repertoires shared the same platform, a later analysis reported. The study, taken as a whole, reports: Through in vitro validation, a few CMV-associated chains were shown to be specific for CMV antigens. Most sequenced TCRs were rare (though some public TCRs occurred in many donors). Researchers counted around 180 TCR beta chains as cytomegalovirus-associated.

Here immunoSEQ multiplex PCR was the method, and the copy in TCRdb shows in-frame clones only, minus some. The data hold tens of thousands of clones, with nearly 98% observed a single time. The J gene is TRBJ2-2, the V gene TRBV7-8; tentative D call: TRBD2 (6 bases). Sequencing used PBMCs. The receptor was isolated from a woman younger than 35 in good health and CMV-seropositive. CDR3 region: CASSSITSPNTGELFF. The CDR3 DNA reads as TGTGCCAGCAGCTCGATTACTAGCCCGAACACCGGGGAGCTGTTTTTT.